This T cell receptor (beta chain) was identified in a study of T cell responses to AZD1222 COVID-19 vaccine. Sequencing used immunoSEQ multiplex PCR; TCRdb keeps in-frame clones, though not all of them. Here the sample spans about 100,000 clones, approximately 89% being singletons. Germline V gives CDR1 LNHDA, CDR2 SQIVND (reference sequence). V lost 4 bases, J lost 1 base, and 15 bases lay in between. The CDR3 contains 16 residues. The origin of this receptor is an adult in good health. V and J are TRBV19 and TRBJ2-3; D unclear. Sequenced material: peripheral blood, taken on day 0 of MenACWY control vaccination. The CDR3 protein is CASSRQPLARTDTQYF. CDR3 DNA sequence: TGTGCCAGTAGTAGACAACCACTTGCTCGCACAGATACGCAGTATTTT.